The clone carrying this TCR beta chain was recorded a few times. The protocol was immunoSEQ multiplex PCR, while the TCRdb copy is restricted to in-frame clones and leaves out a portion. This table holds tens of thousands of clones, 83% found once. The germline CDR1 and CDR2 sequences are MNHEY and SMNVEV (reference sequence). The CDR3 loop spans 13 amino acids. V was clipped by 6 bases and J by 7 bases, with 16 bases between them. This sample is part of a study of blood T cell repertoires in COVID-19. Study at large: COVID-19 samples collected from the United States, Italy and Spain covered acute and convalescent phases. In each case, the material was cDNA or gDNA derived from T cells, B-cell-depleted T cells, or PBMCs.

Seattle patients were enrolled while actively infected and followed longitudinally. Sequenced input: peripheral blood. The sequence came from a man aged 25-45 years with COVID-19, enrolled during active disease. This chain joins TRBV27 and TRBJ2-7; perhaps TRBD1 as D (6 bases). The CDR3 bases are TGTGCCAGCAGCCCCTTCAGGGGTCAAGAGCAGTACTTC. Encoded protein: CASSPFRGQEQYF.